This TCR beta chain was found in a study of blood T cell repertoires in COVID-19. Study-level background: COVID-19 samples from acute and convalescent phases originated in the United States, Italy and Spain. T cells, B-cell-depleted T cells, or PBMCs provided the cDNA or gDNA that served as material.

V was clipped by 4 bases and J by 3 bases; unmatched bases: 5. The germline V gene has CDR1 MNHEY and CDR2 SVGAGI. The CDR3 has 15 amino acids. Participants came from 20 to 25 US areas, aged roughly 18 to 90 years. Produced via immunoSEQ multiplex PCR; TCRdb's table is partial and in-frame only. The repertoire holds 150,000 to 200,000 clones, with approximately 83% as singletons. The origin of this receptor is a man between 35 and 55 years old who had recovered from COVID-19. Sequencing used PBMCs or T cells enriched from blood (not recorded which). V and J are TRBV6-5 and TRBJ2-2, with 7 bases aligning to TRBD1. CDR3 sequence: CASSSLQGYTGELFF. The CDR3, as DNA: TGTGCCAGCAGTTCATTACAGGGGTACACCGGGGAGCTGTTTTTT.